This is a list of T cell receptor beta chains from one sample in a study of human T cells and chemical hapten exposure. TCRdb reanalysed the RACE reads using MiXCR and keeps one entry per CDR3 protein. Of approximately 160,000 distinct CDR3 sequences in the sample, 25% to 35% are singletons; the top ten hold about 2.1%. The specimen comprised whole blood, sampled in connection with sensitization to the hapten diphenylcyclopropenone (DPC). These receptors originate from a woman aged 18-30 years with alopecia areata. Some clones in this sample may be carry-over from other donors' samples. CDR3s include the opening cysteine and the closing phenylalanine or tryptophan. A D gene is named only where the DNA matches it firmly. Clone size is shown for a subset of rows, as once, few, many or a class of expanded clone.

d_call: NA; v_call: TRBV9; clone_size: NA; j_call: TRBJ2-3; cdr3_aa: CASSPTGPQDTQYF; cdr3_nt: TGTGCCAGCAGCCCCACCGGCCCGCAGGATACGCAGTATTTT
d_call: NA; v_call: TRBV6-2/TRBV6-3; clone_size: few; j_call: TRBJ2-1; cdr3_aa: CASTQPPYGVF; cdr3_nt: TGTGCCAGCACCCAACCCCCATACGGGGTCTTC
d_call: NA; v_call: TRBV5-4; clone_size: NA; j_call: TRBJ2-2; cdr3_aa: CASSPTGPTGELFF; cdr3_nt: TGTGCCAGCAGCCCGACAGGACCCACCGGGGAGCTGTTTTTT
d_call: NA; v_call: TRBV10-2; clone_size: once; j_call: TRBJ2-3; cdr3_aa: CASMEAGITDTQYF; cdr3_nt: TGCGCCAGCATGGAGGCCGGGATCACAGATACGCAGTATTTT
d_call: TRBD2; v_call: TRBV7-8; clone_size: NA; j_call: TRBJ2-2; cdr3_aa: CASPVGGDTGELFF; cdr3_nt: TGTGCCAGCCCCGTCGGGGGGGACACCGGGGAGCTGTTTTTT
d_call: TRBD1; v_call: TRBV25-1; clone_size: NA; j_call: TRBJ2-7; cdr3_aa: CASRGTEEQYF; cdr3_nt: TGTGCCAGCAGGGGGACAGAGGAGCAGTACTTC
d_call: TRBD1; v_call: TRBV11-2; clone_size: NA; j_call: TRBJ2-4; cdr3_aa: CASSPLTGPLNIQYF; cdr3_nt: TGTGCCAGCAGCCCGCTGACAGGGCCCCTGAACATTCAGTACTTC
d_call: TRBD1; v_call: TRBV18; clone_size: NA; j_call: TRBJ1-2; cdr3_aa: CASSQGQGRANYGYTF; cdr3_nt: TGTGCCAGCTCACAGGGACAGGGAAGAGCTAACTATGGCTACACCTTC
d_call: TRBD1; v_call: TRBV10-2; clone_size: NA; j_call: TRBJ1-1; cdr3_aa: CATGDRGGNTEAFF; cdr3_nt: TGCGCCACCGGGGACAGGGGAGGGAACACTGAAGCTTTCTTT
d_call: NA; v_call: TRBV27; clone_size: few; j_call: TRBJ1-2; cdr3_aa: CASSLGGGRGYTF; cdr3_nt: TGTGCCAGCAGTTTAGGGGGGGGGCGCGGCTACACCTTC
d_call: NA; v_call: TRBV10-3; clone_size: NA; j_call: TRBJ2-3; cdr3_aa: CAIGGQGRTDTQYF; cdr3_nt: TGTGCCATCGGAGGGCAGGGTCGGACAGATACGCAGTATTTT
d_call: NA; v_call: TRBV12-3/TRBV12-4; clone_size: few; j_call: TRBJ2-7; cdr3_aa: CASSLSHYEQYF; cdr3_nt: TGTGCCAGCAGTTTATCACACTACGAGCAGTACTTC
d_call: NA; v_call: TRBV7-2; clone_size: few; j_call: TRBJ1-2; cdr3_aa: CASSAGGIGAGYTF; cdr3_nt: TGTGCCAGCAGCGCGGGGGGCATCGGGGCTGGCTACACCTTC
d_call: NA; v_call: TRBV4-2; clone_size: many; j_call: TRBJ2-7; cdr3_aa: CASSQQSGPLGTYEQYF; cdr3_nt: TGTGCCAGCAGCCAACAGAGCGGGCCCTTAGGCACCTACGAGCAGTACTTC
d_call: NA; v_call: TRBV5-1; clone_size: few; j_call: TRBJ1-4; cdr3_aa: CASSLGGGNEKLFF; cdr3_nt: TGCGCCAGCAGCTTGGGAGGTGGTAATGAAAAACTGTTTTTT
d_call: TRBD1; v_call: TRBV20-1; clone_size: NA; j_call: TRBJ2-6; cdr3_aa: CSAPGTGASGANVLTF; cdr3_nt: TGCAGTGCCCCCGGGACAGGCGCCTCTGGGGCCAACGTCCTGACTTTC
d_call: TRBD1; v_call: TRBV4-1; clone_size: many; j_call: TRBJ2-1; cdr3_aa: CASSGGASNEQFF; cdr3_nt: TGCGCCAGCTCAGGGGGCGCGTCCAATGAGCAGTTCTTC
d_call: TRBD2; v_call: TRBV10-3; clone_size: NA; j_call: TRBJ2-1; cdr3_aa: CAISEPPSGASTNEQFF; cdr3_nt: TGTGCCATCAGTGAGCCTCCAAGCGGGGCCTCCACTAATGAGCAGTTCTTC
d_call: NA; v_call: TRBV5-1; clone_size: NA; j_call: TRBJ1-1; cdr3_aa: CASSTPGYPEAFF; cdr3_nt: TGCGCCAGCAGCACACCGGGGTACCCTGAAGCTTTCTTT
d_call: NA; v_call: TRBV5-4; clone_size: few; j_call: TRBJ2-2; cdr3_aa: CASSLFYRESGELFF; cdr3_nt: TGTGCCAGCAGCTTGTTTTATCGGGAGTCCGGGGAGCTGTTTTTT
d_call: TRBD2; v_call: TRBV11-1; clone_size: few; j_call: TRBJ2-1; cdr3_aa: CASSSTSQQFF; cdr3_nt: TGTGCCAGCAGCTCGACTAGCCAGCAGTTCTTC
d_call: NA; v_call: TRBV11-1; clone_size: NA; j_call: TRBJ1-6; cdr3_aa: CASSFGQRHSPLHF; cdr3_nt: TGTGCCAGCAGCTTTGGACAGAGGCATTCACCCCTCCACTTT
d_call: TRBD1; v_call: TRBV2; clone_size: NA; j_call: TRBJ1-2; cdr3_aa: CASSVIQGSNYGYTF; cdr3_nt: TGTGCCAGCAGCGTGATACAGGGGTCCAACTATGGCTACACCTTC
d_call: NA; v_call: TRBV29-1; clone_size: once; j_call: TRBJ1-2; cdr3_aa: CSVPPEGGNYGYTF; cdr3_nt: TGCAGCGTGCCCCCAGAGGGCGGAAATTATGGCTACACCTTC
d_call: NA; v_call: TRBV11-3; clone_size: few; j_call: TRBJ2-1; cdr3_aa: CASSLESGAFYNEQFF; cdr3_nt: TGTGCCAGCAGCTTAGAGTCGGGAGCATTTTACAATGAGCAGTTCTTC
d_call: NA; v_call: TRBV6-2/TRBV6-3; clone_size: many; j_call: TRBJ2-7; cdr3_aa: CASSRRDGTYEQYF; cdr3_nt: TGTGCCAGCAGTCGCCGGGACGGTACCTACGAGCAGTACTTC
d_call: TRBD1; v_call: TRBV28; clone_size: NA; j_call: TRBJ1-4; cdr3_aa: CASSSDRGWVEKLFF; cdr3_nt: TGTGCCAGCAGTTCCGACAGGGGCTGGGTTGAAAAACTGTTTTTT
d_call: TRBD1; v_call: TRBV18; clone_size: NA; j_call: TRBJ1-2; cdr3_aa: CASSLRDRGHNGYTF; cdr3_nt: TGTGCCAGCTCACTCCGGGACAGGGGGCATAATGGCTACACCTTC
d_call: TRBD1; v_call: TRBV7-8; clone_size: few; j_call: TRBJ2-2; cdr3_aa: CASSPRTGEVTGELFF; cdr3_nt: TGTGCCAGCAGCCCTCGGACAGGGGAAGTGACCGGGGAGCTGTTTTTT
d_call: TRBD1; v_call: TRBV10-3; clone_size: few; j_call: TRBJ2-5; cdr3_aa: CAISDRDGETQYF; cdr3_nt: TGTGCCATCAGCGACAGGGACGGAGAGACCCAGTACTTC
d_call: TRBD1; v_call: TRBV4-1; clone_size: few; j_call: TRBJ1-5; cdr3_aa: CASSLSQGVNQPQHF; cdr3_nt: TGCGCCAGCTCCCTCTCCCAGGGGGTCAATCAGCCCCAGCATTTT
d_call: NA; v_call: TRBV29-1; clone_size: few; j_call: TRBJ2-2; cdr3_aa: CSVKKVNTGELFF; cdr3_nt: TGCAGCGTTAAGAAAGTGAACACCGGGGAGCTGTTTTTT
d_call: TRBD1; v_call: TRBV25-1; clone_size: NA; j_call: TRBJ2-5; cdr3_aa: CASSEGTGIMKTQYF; cdr3_nt: TGTGCCAGCAGTGAAGGGACAGGGATTATGAAGACCCAGTACTTC
d_call: NA; v_call: TRBV4-3; clone_size: NA; j_call: TRBJ2-1; cdr3_aa: CASSQDVGKSNEQFF; cdr3_nt: TGCGCCAGCAGCCAAGATGTGGGAAAGTCGAATGAGCAGTTCTTC
d_call: TRBD2; v_call: TRBV5-1; clone_size: NA; j_call: TRBJ2-1; cdr3_aa: CASSPPVGGRDEQFF; cdr3_nt: TGCGCCAGCAGCCCCCCGGTGGGCGGGAGGGACGAGCAGTTCTTC
d_call: NA; v_call: TRBV20-1; clone_size: NA; j_call: TRBJ2-3; cdr3_aa: CSARVSLSTDTQYF; cdr3_nt: TGCAGTGCTAGAGTTTCCCTAAGCACAGATACGCAGTATTTT
d_call: NA; v_call: TRBV11-1; clone_size: NA; j_call: TRBJ2-1; cdr3_aa: CASSPRRNEQFF; cdr3_nt: TGTGCCAGCAGCCCCAGACGGAATGAGCAGTTCTTC
d_call: NA; v_call: TRBV7-9; clone_size: NA; j_call: TRBJ2-7; cdr3_aa: CASSITLGSDEQYF; cdr3_nt: TGTGCCAGCAGCATCACACTCGGGTCCGACGAGCAGTACTTC
d_call: TRBD1; v_call: TRBV7-8; clone_size: NA; j_call: TRBJ2-7; cdr3_aa: CASSLTGTGVISYEQYF; cdr3_nt: TGTGCCAGCAGCCTCACCGGGACAGGGGTTATCTCCTACGAGCAGTACTTC
d_call: TRBD2; v_call: TRBV29-1; clone_size: few; j_call: TRBJ2-2; cdr3_aa: CSVKAGGTGELFF; cdr3_nt: TGCAGCGTTAAGGCGGGGGGCACCGGGGAGCTGTTTTTT
d_call: TRBD1; v_call: TRBV4-1; clone_size: NA; j_call: TRBJ1-1; cdr3_aa: CASSQMTGMNTEAFF; cdr3_nt: TGCGCCAGCAGCCAAATGACAGGGATGAACACTGAAGCTTTCTTT
d_call: TRBD1; v_call: TRBV27; clone_size: NA; j_call: TRBJ2-1; cdr3_aa: CASSPGTGGNEQFF; cdr3_nt: TGTGCCAGCAGTCCCGGGACAGGGGGCAATGAGCAGTTCTTC